The entry below gives a single T cell receptor (beta chain) sequence along with its context. Its specificity is not known. The source of the sample is a study of post-analysis software for immune sequencing data. Germline assignment: CDR1 DFQATT and CDR2 SNEGSKA (reference sequence). J was trimmed by 8 bases and V by 2 bases; bases with no gene match: 8. CDR3 length equals 14 residues. Included in the TCR beta cDNA libraries were unique molecular identifiers. Out of 1 to 10 million T cells, a few hundred thousand cDNA molecules were generated. One entry per CDR3 protein results from TCRdb running MiXCR on the PCR reads. The table shows about 160,000 distinct CDR3 sequences, with around 36% occurring only once. Points from the study as a whole: The normalized Chao1 diversity of multiple sclerosis patients was significantly lower than that of controls. TRBV segments more frequent in patients than in controls numbered roughly 5 and included TRBV5-6, TRBV5-1 and TRBV20-1.

The sequencing used blood, collected after autologous hematopoietic stem cell transplantation. The TCR comes from a girl under 18 with multiple sclerosis. The rearrangement joins TRBV20-1 to TRBJ2-1; 8 bases line up with TRBD1. The CDR3 region has the DNA TGCAGTGCTAGACCCTATGACAGGGGATATGAGCAGTTCTTC. Its protein product is CSARPYDRGYEQFF.